The TCR beta chain under discussion was sequenced for a study of cytomegalovirus exposure and HLA in healthy donors. Whole-study context: An early release of data contained roughly 90 million unique TCRs, which came from HLA-typed donors. Study-wide points: Data from an earlier analysis indicated that most TCR beta V segments were productive either about 90% or about 30% of the time. The authors later linked a missense DCLRE1C variant to TCR beta V- and J-gene trimming.

Remarks on this clone: Antigen unknown.

PCR primers comprised 60 Vbeta and 13 Jbeta primers. Clones were read by immunoSEQ multiplex PCR, and TCRdb kept only the in-frame ones, dropping some. The table shows over 100,000 clones, with about 74% occurring only once. Sequencing was done on a sample of PBMCs. This clonotype was obtained from a man aged 35-49 years in good health and CMV-seropositive.

CDR3: CASRPLGGSTDTQYF. CDR3 coding DNA: TGTGCCAGCAGACCCCTCGGGGGGAGCACAGATACGCAGTATTTT. The chain is built from TRBV28 and TRBJ2-3; 7 nucleotides align to TRBD2. Germline loops: CDR1 MDHEN, CDR2 SYDVKM. Germline trimming cut 6 bases from V and 0 bases from J; bases unmatched to any gene: 6. The CDR3 consists of 15 residues.